The clone carrying this T cell receptor (beta chain) was seen only once. These data are taken from a study of blood T cell repertoires in COVID-19. Across the whole study: Donors in the United States, Italy and Spain gave samples during acute or convalescent COVID-19.

The germline V gene has CDR1 LNHDA and CDR2 SQIVND (reference sequence). The CDR3 is 15 residues long. V lost 5 bases, J lost 5 bases, and 16 bases lay in between. In the original workflow: Using reference gene primer amplification, nucleated cell counts were estimated. The data were produced by immunoSEQ multiplex PCR, yet TCRdb's version contains in-frame clones alone and is incomplete. For V, J and clone size, that table is used; D and trimming come from the DNA. This sample has roughly 200,000 clones, with less than 85% found just once. Assignments of participants to cohorts depended upon their own reported clinical history.

This chain uses TRBV19 with TRBJ1-5, with TRBD1 as a possible D gene (5 bases). This receptor was obtained from a woman in her sixties or seventies with acute COVID-19. Input material: PBMCs or T cells enriched from blood (not recorded which). CDR3 in amino acids: CASSSLAPGDQPQHF. DNA for the CDR3: TGTGCCAGTAGTTCCCTAGCCCCGGGGGATCAGCCCCAGCATTTT.